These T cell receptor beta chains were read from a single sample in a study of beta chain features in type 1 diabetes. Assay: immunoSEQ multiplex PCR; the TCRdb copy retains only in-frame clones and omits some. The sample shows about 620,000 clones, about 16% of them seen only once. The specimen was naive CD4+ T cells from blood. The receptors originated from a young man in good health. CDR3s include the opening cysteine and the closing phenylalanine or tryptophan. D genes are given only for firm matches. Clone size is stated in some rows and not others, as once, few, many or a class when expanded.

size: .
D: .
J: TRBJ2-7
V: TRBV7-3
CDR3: CASSLYASGEQYF
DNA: TGTGCCAGCAGCTTATATGCCTCGGGCGAGCAGTACTTC

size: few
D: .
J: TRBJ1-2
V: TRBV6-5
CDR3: CASSYWGYGYTF
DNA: TGTGCCAGCAGTTACTGGGGGTATGGCTACACCTTC

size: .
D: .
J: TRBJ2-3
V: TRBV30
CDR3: CAWAGSDTQYF
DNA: TGTGCCTGGGCAGGGTCAGATACGCAGTATTTT

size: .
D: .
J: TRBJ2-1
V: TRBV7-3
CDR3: CASSLSLANEQFF
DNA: TGTGCCAGCAGCTTATCCTTGGCCAATGAGCAGTTCTTC

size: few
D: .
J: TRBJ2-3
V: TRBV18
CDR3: CASSPRLSGTDTQYF
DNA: TGTGCCAGCTCACCACGATTGAGTGGCACAGATACGCAGTATTTT

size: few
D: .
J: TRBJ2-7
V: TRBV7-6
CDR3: CASSLGTAYEQYF
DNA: TGTGCCAGCAGCTTAGGAACAGCCTACGAGCAGTACTTC

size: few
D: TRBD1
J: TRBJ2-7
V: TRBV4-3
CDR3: CASSQVWDSLYEQYF
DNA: TGCGCCAGCAGCCAAGTCTGGGACAGCCTCTACGAGCAGTACTTC

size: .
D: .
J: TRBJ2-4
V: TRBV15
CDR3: CATSRDTPIQYF
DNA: TGTGCCACCAGCAGAGATACACCCATTCAGTACTTC

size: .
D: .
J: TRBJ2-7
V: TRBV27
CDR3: CASSLKEQYEQYF
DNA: TGTGCCAGCAGTTTAAAAGAGCAGTACGAGCAGTACTTC

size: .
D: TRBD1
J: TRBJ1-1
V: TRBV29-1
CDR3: CSVGLLDRAGEAFF
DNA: TGCAGCGTGGGGCTGTTAGACAGGGCGGGTGAAGCTTTCTTT

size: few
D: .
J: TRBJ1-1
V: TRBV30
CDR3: CGRGLPGGTEAFF
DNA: TGTGGAAGGGGCCTACCGGGAGGCACTGAAGCTTTCTTT

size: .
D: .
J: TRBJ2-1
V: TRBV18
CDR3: CASSERPTYNEQFF
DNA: TGTGCCAGCTCTGAAAGACCGACCTACAATGAGCAGTTCTTC

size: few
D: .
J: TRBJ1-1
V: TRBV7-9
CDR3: CASSRELTVGTEAFF
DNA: TGTGCCAGCAGCCGAGAGTTGACAGTGGGGACTGAAGCTTTCTTT

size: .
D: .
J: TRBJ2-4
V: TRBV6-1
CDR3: CAIRQALAKNIQYF
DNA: TGTGCCATCCGACAGGCTCTAGCCAAAAACATTCAGTACTTC

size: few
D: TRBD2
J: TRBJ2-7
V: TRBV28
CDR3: CASRRTSGTYEQYF
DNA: TGTGCCAGCAGACGGACTAGCGGGACGTACGAGCAGTACTTC

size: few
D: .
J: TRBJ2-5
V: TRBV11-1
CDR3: CASSLNQETQYF
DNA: TGTGCCAGCAGCTTAAACCAAGAGACCCAGTACTTC

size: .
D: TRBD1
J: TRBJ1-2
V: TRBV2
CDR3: CASRGTGWLGYTF
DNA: TGTGCCAGCAGGGGGACAGGGTGGCTCGGCTACACCTTC

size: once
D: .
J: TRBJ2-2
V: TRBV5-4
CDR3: CASQGPGELFF
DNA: TGTGCCTCCCAAGGGCCCGGGGAGCTGTTTTTT

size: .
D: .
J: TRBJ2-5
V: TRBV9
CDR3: CASSASPGRYQETQYF
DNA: TGTGCCAGCAGCGCCTCTCCGGGACGGTACCAAGAGACCCAGTACTTC

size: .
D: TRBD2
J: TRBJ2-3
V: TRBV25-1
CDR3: CASRLASTDTQYF
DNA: TGTGCCAGCAGACTAGCGAGTACAGATACGCAGTATTTT

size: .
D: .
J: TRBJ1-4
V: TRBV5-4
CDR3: CASSQAGSNEKLFF
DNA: TGTGCCAGCAGCCAGGCAGGGTCGAACGAAAAACTGTTTTTT

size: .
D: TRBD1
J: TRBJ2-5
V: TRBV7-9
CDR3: CASSLGDRDQETQYF
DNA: TGTGCCAGCAGCTTAGGGGACAGGGACCAAGAGACCCAGTACTTC

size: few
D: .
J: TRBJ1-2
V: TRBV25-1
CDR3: CASSALYGYTF
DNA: TGTGCCAGCAGTGCTCTCTATGGCTACACCTTC

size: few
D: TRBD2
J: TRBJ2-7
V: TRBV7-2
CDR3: CASSTRTSSYEQYF
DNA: TGTGCCAGCAGCACTAGGACTAGCTCCTACGAGCAGTACTTC

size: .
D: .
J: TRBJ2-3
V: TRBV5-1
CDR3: CASSFGDEDTQYF
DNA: TGCGCCAGCAGCTTTGGGGACGAAGATACGCAGTATTTT

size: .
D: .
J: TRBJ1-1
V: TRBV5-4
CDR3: CASSPGGGAEAFF
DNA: TGTGCCAGCAGCCCGGGGGGCGGTGCTGAAGCTTTCTTT

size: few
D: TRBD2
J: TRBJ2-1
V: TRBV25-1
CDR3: CASSEGSGSWNEQFF
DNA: TGTGCCAGCAGTGAAGGCAGCGGGAGTTGGAATGAGCAGTTCTTC

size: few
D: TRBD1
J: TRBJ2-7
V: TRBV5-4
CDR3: CASSPRGRGQHEQYF
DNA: TGTGCCAGCAGCCCCCGGGGCAGGGGGCAACACGAGCAGTACTTC

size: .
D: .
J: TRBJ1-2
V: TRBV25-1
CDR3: CASSEWVENYGYTF
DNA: TGTGCCAGCAGTGAATGGGTGGAGAACTATGGCTACACCTTC

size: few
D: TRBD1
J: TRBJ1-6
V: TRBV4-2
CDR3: CASSQEVTGSYNSPLHF
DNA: TGTGCCAGCAGCCAAGAGGTGACAGGGTCCTATAATTCACCCCTCCACTTT

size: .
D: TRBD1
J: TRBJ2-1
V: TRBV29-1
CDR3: CSVDARDRLGNEQFF
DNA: TGCAGCGTTGACGCACGGGACAGATTAGGCAATGAGCAGTTCTTC

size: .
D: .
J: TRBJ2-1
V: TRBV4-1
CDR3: CASSFTGTYNEQFF
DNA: TGCGCCAGCAGCTTCACAGGGACCTACAATGAGCAGTTCTTC

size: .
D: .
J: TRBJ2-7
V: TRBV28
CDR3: CASTPTGILSSYEQYF
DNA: TGTGCCAGCACCCCTACCGGGATACTCTCGAGCTACGAGCAGTACTTC

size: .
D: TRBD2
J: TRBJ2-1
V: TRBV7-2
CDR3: CASSSGRGGLDEQFF
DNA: TGTGCCAGCAGCTCGGGCCGCGGGGGGCTGGATGAGCAGTTCTTC

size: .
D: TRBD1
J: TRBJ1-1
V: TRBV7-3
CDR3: CASSSGTGGFTEAFF
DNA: TGTGCCAGCAGTTCCGGGACAGGGGGCTTCACTGAAGCTTTCTTT

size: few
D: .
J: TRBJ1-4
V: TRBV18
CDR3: CASSPPAGAEKLFF
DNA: TGTGCCAGCTCACCACCGGCAGGGGCTGAAAAACTGTTTTTT

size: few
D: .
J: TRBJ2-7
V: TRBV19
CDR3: CASSRTSSSYEQYF
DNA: TGTGCCAGTAGTAGGACAAGTAGCTCCTACGAGCAGTACTTC

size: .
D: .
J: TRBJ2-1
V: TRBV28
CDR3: CASSSSGLPADYNEQFF
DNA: .

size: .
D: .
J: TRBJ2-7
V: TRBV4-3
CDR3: CASSQDLGSYEQYF
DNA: TGCGCCAGCAGCCAAGATCTGGGCAGCTACGAGCAGTACTTC

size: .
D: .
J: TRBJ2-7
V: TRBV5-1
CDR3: CASGRFRGQFYEQYF
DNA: TGCGCCAGCGGGCGGTTCCGGGGCCAGTTCTACGAGCAGTACTTC

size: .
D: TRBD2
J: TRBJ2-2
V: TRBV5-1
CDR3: CASSLGSGGPNTGELFF
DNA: TGCGCCAGCAGCTTAGGTAGCGGGGGGCCGAACACCGGGGAGCTGTTTTTT

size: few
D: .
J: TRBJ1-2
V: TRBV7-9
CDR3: CASSDSGRSGYTF
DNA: TGTGCCAGCAGCGACAGCGGGAGGTCGGGCTACACCTTC

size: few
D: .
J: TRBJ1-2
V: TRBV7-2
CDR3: CASSPWGYGYTF
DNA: TGTGCCAGCAGCCCCTGGGGATATGGCTACACCTTC

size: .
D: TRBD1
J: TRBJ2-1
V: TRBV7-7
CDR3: CASSPQGAIPNEQFF
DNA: TGTGCTAGCAGCCCACAGGGGGCGATCCCCAATGAGCAGTTCTTC

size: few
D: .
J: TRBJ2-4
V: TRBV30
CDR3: CAWSGGNIQYF
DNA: TGTGCCTGGAGTGGCGGAAACATTCAGTACTTC

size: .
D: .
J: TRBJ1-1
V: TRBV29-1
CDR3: CSVEDTGGLNTEAFF
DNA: TGCAGCGTTGAAGACACCGGGGGGTTGAACACTGAAGCTTTCTTT

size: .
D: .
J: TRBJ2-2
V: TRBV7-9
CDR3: CASSLAGAGNTGELFF
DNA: TGTGCCAGCAGCTTAGCCGGGGCAGGGAACACCGGGGAGCTGTTTTTT

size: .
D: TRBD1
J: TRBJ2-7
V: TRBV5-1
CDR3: CASSFRRQGTYEQYF
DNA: TGCGCCAGCAGCTTCCGAAGACAGGGAACCTACGAGCAGTACTTC

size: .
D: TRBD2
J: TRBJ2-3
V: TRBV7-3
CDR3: CASSRSSGADTQYF
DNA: TGTGCCAGCAGCCGAAGTAGCGGGGCAGATACGCAGTATTTT

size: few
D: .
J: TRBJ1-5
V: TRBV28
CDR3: CAWGRGTGRNQPQHF
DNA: TGTGCCTGGGGCAGGGGAACTGGCCGCAATCAGCCCCAGCATTTT

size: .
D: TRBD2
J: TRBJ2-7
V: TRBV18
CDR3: CASSTEWTSVTYEQYF
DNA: TGTGCCAGCTCAACCGAGTGGACTAGCGTAACCTACGAGCAGTACTTC